The rows below give T cell receptor beta chains drawn from one sample of a study of T cell repertoires in ileal Crohn's disease. Method: immunoSEQ multiplex PCR; TCRdb's copy keeps in-frame clones and lacks some. This table has about 18,000 clones, 75% to 80% appearing once. The sample consisted of ileal tissue. The origin of the receptors is an adult with Crohn's disease. Each CDR3 is given with its conserved first and last residue. The D gene is left open where the match is weak. The size entry is marked missing in some rows and otherwise reads once, few, many or a size class.

j_call: TRBJ2-7
d_call: -
v_call: TRBV7-9
clone_size: -
cdr3_aa: CASSLGGGVTYEQYF
cdr3_nt: TGTGCCAGCAGCTTAGGGGGCGGGGTCACCTACGAGCAGTACTTC

j_call: TRBJ1-2
d_call: TRBD1
v_call: TRBV28
clone_size: once
cdr3_aa: CASSQTGAYGYTF
cdr3_nt: TGTGCCAGCAGTCAAACAGGGGCCTATGGCTACACCTTC

j_call: TRBJ2-1
d_call: -
v_call: TRBV12-5
clone_size: -
cdr3_aa: CASGLVRQENNEQFF
cdr3_nt: TGTGCTAGTGGTTTGGTACGACAGGAGAACAATGAGCAGTTCTTC

j_call: TRBJ1-1
d_call: -
v_call: TRBV27
clone_size: -
cdr3_aa: CASSFGGALNTEAFF
cdr3_nt: TGTGCCAGCAGTTTTGGTGGAGCTCTGAACACTGAAGCTTTCTTT

j_call: TRBJ2-7
d_call: TRBD2
v_call: TRBV6-1
clone_size: once
cdr3_aa: CASSEMSGGSYEQYF
cdr3_nt: TGTGCCAGCAGTGAAATGAGCGGGGGGTCCTACGAGCAGTACTTC

j_call: TRBJ2-5
d_call: -
v_call: TRBV7-7
clone_size: -
cdr3_aa: CASSPTKETQYF
cdr3_nt: TGTGCTAGCAGCCCAACCAAAGAGACCCAGTACTTC

j_call: TRBJ1-1
d_call: -
v_call: TRBV20-1
clone_size: -
cdr3_aa: CSAMGATEAFF
cdr3_nt: TGCAGTGCTATGGGGGCTACTGAAGCTTTCTTT

j_call: TRBJ1-3
d_call: -
v_call: TRBV28
clone_size: -
cdr3_aa: CASTQALTGNTIYF
cdr3_nt: TGTGCCAGCACCCAGGCCCTGACGGGAAACACCATATATTTT

j_call: TRBJ2-3
d_call: -
v_call: TRBV9
clone_size: -
cdr3_aa: CASSARPSDTQYF
cdr3_nt: TGTGCCAGCAGCGCCCGCCCTTCAGATACGCAGTATTTT

j_call: TRBJ1-2
d_call: -
v_call: TRBV5-1
clone_size: -
cdr3_aa: CASSLGSGLVSTGQTVGYTF
cdr3_nt: TGCGCCAGCAGCTTGGGTTCTGGGTTGGTTAGTACTGGCCAAACTGTTGGCTACACCTTC

j_call: TRBJ1-5
d_call: TRBD1
v_call: TRBV18
clone_size: few
cdr3_aa: CASSDRTGINQPQHF
cdr3_nt: TGTGCCAGCTCAGACCGGACAGGGATAAATCAGCCCCAGCATTTT

j_call: TRBJ2-7
d_call: -
v_call: TRBV9
clone_size: -
cdr3_aa: CASSGGRGYEQYF
cdr3_nt: TGTGCCAGCAGCGGGGGGCGAGGCTACGAGCAGTACTTC

j_call: TRBJ2-5
d_call: TRBD2
v_call: TRBV7-2
clone_size: -
cdr3_aa: CASTRRGGLAVGETQYF
cdr3_nt: TGTGCCAGCACCCGGCGGGGGGGACTAGCGGTGGGAGAGACCCAGTACTTC

j_call: TRBJ2-7
d_call: TRBD2
v_call: TRBV11-3
clone_size: -
cdr3_aa: CASSLVAWRESWDEQYF
cdr3_nt: TGTGCCAGCAGCTTAGTTGCCTGGCGGGAGAGTTGGGACGAGCAGTACTTC

j_call: TRBJ2-1
d_call: -
v_call: TRBV19
clone_size: once
cdr3_aa: CASAKGGARRNEQFF
cdr3_nt: TGTGCCAGCGCTAAAGGGGGGGCGCGAAGGAATGAGCAGTTCTTC

j_call: TRBJ2-2
d_call: TRBD2
v_call: TRBV6-4
clone_size: -
cdr3_aa: CASSDGGAGELFF
cdr3_nt: TGTGCCAGCAGTGACGGGGGGGCCGGGGAGCTGTTTTTT

j_call: TRBJ2-7
d_call: -
v_call: TRBV7-9
clone_size: -
cdr3_aa: CASSLTGTRTYEQYF
cdr3_nt: TGTGCCAGCAGCTTGACCGGGACACGAACCTACGAGCAGTACTTC

j_call: TRBJ2-7
d_call: TRBD1
v_call: TRBV19
clone_size: -
cdr3_aa: CASSISGQATYEQYF
cdr3_nt: TGTGCCAGTAGTATATCGGGACAGGCCACCTACGAGCAGTACTTC

j_call: TRBJ2-7
d_call: -
v_call: TRBV6-5
clone_size: -
cdr3_aa: CASSSSPTHYEQYF
cdr3_nt: TGTGCCAGCAGTTCCTCGCCCACTCATTACGAGCAGTACTTC

j_call: TRBJ1-5
d_call: -
v_call: TRBV2
clone_size: -
cdr3_aa: CASSEGLWGNQPQHF
cdr3_nt: TGTGCCAGCAGTGAGGGCCTTTGGGGCAATCAGCCCCAGCATTTT

j_call: TRBJ2-7
d_call: -
v_call: TRBV6-5
clone_size: -
cdr3_aa: CASSTPGREQYF
cdr3_nt: TGTGCCAGCAGTACCCCGGGCCGAGAGCAGTACTTC

j_call: TRBJ1-1
d_call: -
v_call: TRBV9
clone_size: -
cdr3_aa: CASSVGGGQNTEAFF
cdr3_nt: TGTGCCAGCAGCGTGGGCGGGGGCCAGAACACTGAAGCTTTCTTT

j_call: TRBJ1-2
d_call: -
v_call: TRBV13
clone_size: -
cdr3_aa: CASSQENYGYTF
cdr3_nt: TGTGCCAGCAGCCAAGAGAACTATGGCTACACCTTC

j_call: TRBJ2-7
d_call: -
v_call: TRBV5-6
clone_size: -
cdr3_aa: CASSSKGGHYEQYF
cdr3_nt: TGTGCCAGCAGCTCGAAGGGGGGCCACTACGAGCAGTACTTC

j_call: TRBJ1-1
d_call: TRBD1
v_call: TRBV5-5
clone_size: -
cdr3_aa: CASSLRDSRELSEAFF
cdr3_nt: TGTGCCAGCAGTCTGAGGGACAGCCGGGAGCTATCTGAAGCTTTCTTT

j_call: TRBJ2-7
d_call: -
v_call: TRBV6-5
clone_size: -
cdr3_aa: CASSLGEQYF
cdr3_nt: TGTGCCAGCAGTCTGGGCGAGCAGTACTTC

j_call: TRBJ2-1
d_call: -
v_call: TRBV6-6
clone_size: -
cdr3_aa: CASRDAHNEQFF
cdr3_nt: TGTGCCAGCAGAGATGCTCACAATGAGCAGTTCTTC

j_call: TRBJ2-2
d_call: -
v_call: TRBV6-1
clone_size: -
cdr3_aa: CASSGVSDGQFLNTGELFF
cdr3_nt: TGTGCCAGCAGTGGTGTGAGTGACGGGCAGTTCCTAAACACCGGGGAGCTGTTTTTT

j_call: TRBJ2-5
d_call: -
v_call: TRBV11-1
clone_size: -
cdr3_aa: CASSLIGAGLQETQYF
cdr3_nt: TGTGCCAGCAGCTTAATTGGGGCAGGGCTACAAGAGACCCAGTACTTC

j_call: TRBJ2-7
d_call: -
v_call: TRBV7-3
clone_size: -
cdr3_aa: CASSLSQGNEQYF
cdr3_nt: TGTGCCAGCAGCTTATCGCAGGGAAACGAGCAGTACTTC

j_call: TRBJ2-7
d_call: -
v_call: TRBV7-3
clone_size: -
cdr3_aa: CASSLIPSEQYF
cdr3_nt: TGTGCCAGCAGCTTAATCCCCTCCGAGCAGTACTTC

j_call: TRBJ2-2
d_call: -
v_call: TRBV11-3
clone_size: once
cdr3_aa: CASSRQENTGELFF
cdr3_nt: TGTGCCAGCAGCCGACAGGAGAACACCGGGGAGCTGTTTTTT

j_call: TRBJ1-2
d_call: TRBD1
v_call: TRBV7-2
clone_size: once
cdr3_aa: CASSLGTGQGYGYTF
cdr3_nt: TGTGCCAGCAGCTTAGGAACCGGACAGGGCTATGGCTACACCTTC

j_call: TRBJ2-7
d_call: -
v_call: TRBV4-2
clone_size: -
cdr3_aa: CASSQDKAGEVCF
cdr3_nt: TGTGCCAGCAGCCAAGATAAGGCGGGTGAAGTGTGCTTC

j_call: TRBJ2-5
d_call: -
v_call: TRBV20-1
clone_size: once
cdr3_aa: CSAGYQETQYF
cdr3_nt: TGCAGTGCCGGGTACCAAGAGACCCAGTACTTC

j_call: TRBJ2-1
d_call: TRBD2
v_call: TRBV18
clone_size: -
cdr3_aa: CASSPKREDQSSYNEQFF
cdr3_nt: TGTGCCAGCTCACCGAAGCGGGAGGACCAGAGCTCCTACAATGAGCAGTTCTTC

j_call: TRBJ2-5
d_call: -
v_call: TRBV7-9
clone_size: -
cdr3_aa: CASSSMGSPRETQYF
cdr3_nt: TGTGCCAGCAGCTCAATGGGGAGCCCAAGAGAGACCCAGTACTTC

j_call: TRBJ2-7
d_call: TRBD2
v_call: TRBV6-5
clone_size: -
cdr3_aa: CASTRTSGSSYEQYF
cdr3_nt: TGTGCCAGCACTCGGACTAGCGGGAGCTCCTACGAGCAGTACTTC

j_call: TRBJ2-5
d_call: TRBD2
v_call: TRBV7-9
clone_size: -
cdr3_aa: CASSTHGRTGETQYF
cdr3_nt: TGTGCCAGCAGCACCCACGGGAGGACTGGGGAGACCCAGTACTTC

j_call: TRBJ1-1
d_call: -
v_call: TRBV29-1
clone_size: few
cdr3_aa: CSYTPGSDTEAFF
cdr3_nt: TGCAGCTACACTCCGGGTTCGGACACTGAAGCTTTCTTT

j_call: TRBJ2-3
d_call: -
v_call: TRBV2
clone_size: -
cdr3_aa: CASSVLALGTDTQYF
cdr3_nt: TGTGCCAGCAGTGTTCTAGCTCTGGGGACAGATACGCAGTATTTT

j_call: TRBJ1-5
d_call: -
v_call: TRBV4-1
clone_size: few
cdr3_aa: CASRQMGGYGNQPQHF
cdr3_nt: TGCGCCAGCAGGCAGATGGGTGGGTATGGCAATCAGCCCCAGCATTTT

j_call: TRBJ1-2
d_call: -
v_call: TRBV5-1
clone_size: -
cdr3_aa: CASSLALGVTYGYTF
cdr3_nt: TGCGCCAGCAGCTTGGCCCTAGGGGTAACCTATGGCTACACCTTC

j_call: TRBJ2-7
d_call: -
v_call: TRBV5-1
clone_size: -
cdr3_aa: CASRSGLGTREQYF
cdr3_nt: TGCGCCAGTAGGTCTGGGTTAGGTACTCGCGAGCAGTACTTC

j_call: TRBJ1-4
d_call: -
v_call: TRBV19
clone_size: once
cdr3_aa: CASSISSATNEKLFF
cdr3_nt: TGTGCCAGTAGTATAAGTTCCGCAACTAATGAAAAACTGTTTTTT

j_call: TRBJ2-2
d_call: TRBD2
v_call: TRBV7-9
clone_size: medium-sized
cdr3_aa: CASSLAPGLAEVNTGELFF
cdr3_nt: TGTGCCAGCAGCTTAGCTCCGGGACTAGCGGAGGTGAACACCGGGGAGCTGTTTTTT

j_call: TRBJ1-1
d_call: -
v_call: TRBV5-4
clone_size: -
cdr3_aa: CASQMGAVNTEAFF
cdr3_nt: TGTGCCAGCCAAATGGGGGCGGTGAACACTGAAGCTTTCTTT

j_call: TRBJ2-3
d_call: TRBD1
v_call: TRBV29-1
clone_size: -
cdr3_aa: CSLRGGTGPTDTQYF
cdr3_nt: TGCAGCCTACGAGGGGGGACAGGGCCCACAGATACGCAGTATTTT